This T cell receptor (beta chain) stems from a study of cytomegalovirus exposure and HLA in healthy donors. Study-wide background: The same platform was used for the 130 or so validation repertoires and the 600 to 850 first-cohort repertoires, a later analysis reported.

The 120-subject validation cohort, separate from the approximately 670-subject first cohort, included the donors. CDR1 PRHDT and CDR2 FYEKMQ come from the germline V gene (reference sequence). Trimming removed 0 bases at V and 3 bases at J, with 9 bases between. The CDR3 covers 14 residues. About this clone: Antigen: not known.

The table came from immunoSEQ multiplex PCR; TCRdb's copy has only in-frame clones and leaves some out. This table has some 140,000 clones, approximately 86% appearing once. Study results and caveats: Many donors carried some public TCRs, although rarity characterized most TCR sequences. The tendency of first-cohort TCR clusters to co-occur in the 120 validation repertoires was identified by a subsequent analysis.

The source of this sequence is a man between 18 and 35 years old in good health and CMV-seropositive. The chain employs TRBV13 and TRBJ2-7; TRBD1 might be the D (5 bases). The source material was PBMCs. In DNA form, the CDR3 reads TGTGCCAGCAGCTTAGGCGCAGGGCGCTACGAGCAGTACTTC. It encodes CASSLGAGRYEQYF.